The table lists the clone carrying this TCR beta chain with many counts. The antigen is undetermined. The sample carries other DNA sequences with the same CDR3. This entry is derived from a study of shared clonotypes between healthy human individuals. Study results and limitations: Clonotype sharing among donors was thought likely to change with sequencing depth. Of the naive CD4 clonotypes, about 5% were shared across a handful of donors.

Using approximately 200 ng DNA, 32,000 or so T cell genomes, the sorted-subset replicate PCRs were run. Generated by immunoSEQ multiplex PCR, the TCRdb table keeps only in-frame clones and is missing some. In the table there are some 1 million clones, about 70% of which are singletons. V trimming: 4 bases; J trimming: 2 bases; junction bases outside the gene matches: 4. Germline CDR1 is LNHDA and CDR2 is SQIVND (reference sequence). The CDR3 runs 15 residues. The sequencing sample was made of memory CD4+ T cells sorted from blood. The subset denotes: CD45RA-negative fraction. The receptor was derived from a man between 18 and 29 years old in good health. The genes are TRBV19 and TRBJ2-2; TRBD1 aligns across 7 bases. The CDR3, as DNA: TGTGCCAGTAGTAGACAGGGCCTCAACACCGGGGAGCTGTTTTTT. This translates into CASSRQGLNTGELFF.